This T cell receptor beta chain is drawn from a study of HIV-infected patients and healthy controls. V was pared by 5 bases and J by 1 base, with 12 bases between. This CDR3 is 15 amino acids long. Germline-derived CDR1 and CDR2 are LNHDA and SQIVND (reference sequence). TCRdb reprocessed the 5' RACE reads with MiXCR, giving one entry per CDR3 protein. In the table there are 15,000 to 20,000 distinct CDR3 sequences, roughly 18% of which are singletons. This chain connects TRBV19 to TRBJ1-5; D is possibly TRBD1 (6 bases). This TCR came from a human donor in good health. What was sequenced was CD8+ T cells from blood. The DNA for the CDR3 is TGTGCCAGTAGTTTTGGGGGCCGGAGCAATCAGCCCCAGCATTTT. It yields the protein CASSFGGRSNQPQHF.